A single T cell receptor (beta chain) is shown here with its context. This sample was included in a study of cytomegalovirus exposure and HLA in healthy donors. Primers for the PCR totalled 60 Vbeta and 13 Jbeta. This table comes from immunoSEQ multiplex PCR, and its TCRdb copy is limited to in-frame clones, with some not included. Among approximately 190,000 clones listed, over 80% were seen once. This CDR3 is built from 15 residues. CDR1 SQVTM and CDR2 ANQGSEA come from the germline V gene. Trimming cost V 2 bases and J 0 bases, with 13 bases left between them. The chain couples TRBV29-1 to TRBJ1-2, with D perhaps matching TRBD1 (6 bases). This clonotype was obtained from a man aged 40-49 years in good health and CMV-seropositive. Sequenced input: PBMCs. The CDR3 bases are TGCAGCGTTGAAACCGGGACACCTCCTAACTATGGCTACACCTTC. It codes for CSVETGTPPNYGYTF.